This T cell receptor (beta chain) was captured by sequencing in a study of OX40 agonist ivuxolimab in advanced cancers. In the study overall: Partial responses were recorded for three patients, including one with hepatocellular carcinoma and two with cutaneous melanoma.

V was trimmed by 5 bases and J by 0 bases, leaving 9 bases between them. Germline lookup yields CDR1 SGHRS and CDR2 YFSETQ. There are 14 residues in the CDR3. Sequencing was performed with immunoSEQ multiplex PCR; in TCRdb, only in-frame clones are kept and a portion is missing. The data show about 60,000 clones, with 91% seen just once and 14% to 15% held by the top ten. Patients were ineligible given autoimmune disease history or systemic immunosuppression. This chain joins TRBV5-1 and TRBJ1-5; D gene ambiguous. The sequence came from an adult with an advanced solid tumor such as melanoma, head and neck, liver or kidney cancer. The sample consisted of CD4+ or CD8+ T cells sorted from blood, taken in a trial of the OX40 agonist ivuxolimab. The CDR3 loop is CASREGLSNQPQHF. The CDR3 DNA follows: TGCGCCAGCAGGGAAGGGCTTAGCAATCAGCCCCAGCATTTT.